This T cell receptor beta chain was recovered during a study of T-cell reconstitution after alpha-beta-depleted transplantation in children. This clonotype was picked up a small number of times. For TCRbeta, the library was prepared with unique molecular identifiers. TCRdb itself ran the PCR reads through MiXCR, one entry per CDR3 protein. This sample has over 550,000 distinct CDR3 sequences; over 9.5% occur once, and the top ten carry less than 5%. Germline CDR1 SGDLS, CDR2 YYNGEE. Trimming removed 3 bases at V and 8 bases at J, with 20 bases between. There are 15 residues in the CDR3. The input for sequencing was PBMCs from the stem cell graft donor, taken from the stem cell graft. The genes are TRBV9 and TRBJ1-2, with TRBD1 as a possible D gene (5 bases). This receptor was obtained from a human donor who donated a stem cell graft to a child with acute myeloid leukemia. CDR3 nucleotide sequence: TGTGCCAGCAGCGCTGAATCCGGGACCACGGGGGGCTACACCTTC. It translates to CASSAESGTTGGYTF.